The TCR beta chain under discussion was sequenced for a study of T-cell memory formation after mild COVID-19. Study overall: The study found TCR clusters largely donor specific.

Using its own MiXCR run on the 5' RACE reads, TCRdb lists one record per CDR3 protein. The sample records about 280,000 distinct CDR3 sequences, 8% to 9% being singletons. Notes on the study in general: Still unconfirmed is whether the second-wave clones peaking on day 37 recognized SARS-CoV-2. Memory cells collected pre-infection included some clones that later responded, suggesting cross-reactive memory joined.

This CDR3 comprises 16 residues. CDR1 LGHNA and CDR2 YNFKEQ come from the germline V gene. V was shortened by 1 base and J by 6 bases, with 16 bases between the two germline ends. As to this clonotype: Its antigen remains unknown.

Sequencing input: PBMCs or a T cell subset sorted from them (not recorded which). The TCR originated in a man younger than 35 who had mild COVID-19 (a few samples of this study predate the infection). Cell type and time point are not known. The chain recombines TRBV4-2 with TRBJ1-5, with D tentatively TRBD1 (5 bases). In DNA form, the CDR3 reads TGTGCCAGCAGCCAAGCCACCAAGGGGCGTTCTCAGCCCCAGCATTTT. Protein product: CASSQATKGRSQPQHF.